This TCR beta chain stems from a study of T cell responses to AZD1222 COVID-19 vaccine. Trimming at V came to 4 bases and at J to 1 base, leaving 2 bases not matched to a gene. Germline V lookup: CDR1 SGDLS, CDR2 YYNGEE. This CDR3 spans 16 amino acids. General study findings and limits: Baseline testing showed seropositivity in only a handful of AZD1222 recipients. It should be noted that donors were predominantly white British and more often female, and clonal diversity was possibly underestimated.

Generated by immunoSEQ multiplex PCR, the TCRdb table keeps only in-frame clones and is missing some. The sample has tens of thousands of clones, roughly 90% seen once. A remark on this clone: Its antigen is not identified.

The receptor comes from an adult in good health. The gene calls are TRBV9 and TRBJ2-2, with 12 bases identical to TRBD2. Sample: peripheral blood, taken on day 0 of AZD1222 vaccination. As DNA, the CDR3 is TGTGCCAGCAGCCCGGGACTAGCGGGGAACACCGGGGAGCTGTTTTTT. As protein: CASSPGLAGNTGELFF.